The 26 T cell receptor beta chains below all came from one sample that was sequenced in a study of T cells after yellow fever vaccination. TCRdb ran MiXCR on the 5' RACE reads and lists one entry per CDR3 protein. The sample records about 430,000 distinct CDR3 sequences, roughly a sixth being singletons. The specimen comprised PBMCs, sampled before the yellow fever booster vaccination. Receptors originate from a man aged 18 to 29 who received the YFV17D yellow fever vaccine.

This clonotype was seen a handful of times. The chain carries TRBV6-1 and TRBJ2-2, with 13 bases fitting TRBD2. After removal of 5 bases from V and 0 bases from J, the junction contained 6 bases not matched to a gene. This CDR3 comprises 18 residues. Germline V gene lookup returns CDR1 MNHNS and CDR2 SASEGT. CDR3 sequence reads: CASSRTSGGFANTGELFF. CDR3 DNA sequence: TGTGCCAGCAGTAGGACTAGCGGGGGATTCGCGAACACCGGGGAGCTGTTTTTT.

The chain uses TRBV4-3 and TRBJ1-3, with D hard to call. The germline V and J ends were trimmed by 0 bases and 5 bases, with 17 bases remaining between them. Germline CDR1 LGHNA, CDR2 YSLEER. There are 17 residues in the CDR3. CDR3 nucleotide sequence: TGCGCCAGCAGCCAAGATAGGTACAGCTGGGATAGAAACACCATATATTTT. The encoded protein is CASSQDRYSWDRNTIYF.

The rearrangement links TRBV12-3 or TRBV12-4 to TRBJ1-1; D is unresolved. This CDR3 spans 15 amino acids. The V end was cut by 1 base, the J end by 4 bases, with 13 bases between. CDR3 in DNA: TGTGCCAGCAGTTTAGTTGGACCCGTGGGCACTGAAGCTTTCTTT. Its protein is CASSLVGPVGTEAFF.

Only a few counts were recorded for this clonotype. The genes are TRBV20-1 and TRBJ2-5; D is possibly TRBD2 (6 bases). The length of the CDR3 is 12 residues. Trimming stripped 6 bases from V and 7 bases from J, with 15 bases between. The germline V gene encodes CDR1 DFQATT and CDR2 SNEGSKA (reference sequence). The CDR3: CSAPPSGRTQYF. The DNA for the CDR3 is TGCAGTGCCCCCCCGAGCGGGCGGACCCAGTACTTC.

The V and J genes are TRBV4-3 and TRBJ1-2; D might be TRBD1 (5 bases). Per germline, CDR1 LGHNA and CDR2 YSLEER. V was pared by 0 bases and J by 0 bases, with 17 bases between. CDR3 length: 18 residues. The CDR3 DNA sequence: TGCGCCAGCAGCCAAGATCTGGGCGCCGAGGGGTCTAACTATGGCTACACCTTC. Protein sequence: CASSQDLGAEGSNYGYTF.

This clonotype has a handful of counts. The CDR3 sequence is CSAKTGGYSNQPQHF. CDR3 nucleotides: TGCAGTGCTAAGACTGGAGGTTATAGCAATCAGCCCCAGCATTTT. The chain uses TRBV20-1 and TRBJ1-5; D is undetermined. V lost 4 bases and J lost 0, with 13 bases in between. CDR3 size: 15 residues. Germline CDR1 reads DFQATT; CDR2 reads SNEGSKA (reference sequence).

This clonotype has ten or more counts. The V call is TRBV6-6, the J call TRBJ2-1; TRBD2 might be the D (6 bases). Trimming pared 0 bases from V and 8 bases from J, leaving 17 bases between. This CDR3 comprises 16 residues. CDR1 MNHNY and CDR2 SVGAGI come from the germline V gene (reference sequence). The CDR3: CASSYSNAGLGDEQFF. CDR3 coding DNA: TGTGCCAGCAGTTACTCGAATGCGGGGCTAGGCGATGAGCAGTTCTTC.

The V call is TRBV27, the J call TRBJ1-1; 9 positions agree with TRBD1. Unmatched junction bases numbered 2, after V lost 6 bases and J lost 3 bases. Looked up from germline, CDR1 is MNHEY and CDR2 is SMNVEV (reference sequence). The CDR3 consists of 13 residues. The CDR3 region is CASRGQGYTEAFF. In DNA, the CDR3 is TGTGCCAGCAGGGGACAGGGTTACACTGAAGCTTTCTTT.

This sequence joins TRBV9 and TRBJ2-1, with no clear D. V gave up 3 bases and J gave up 15 bases, with 13 bases separating them. The germline CDR1 and CDR2 sequences are SGDLS and YYNGEE. The CDR3 totals 11 residues. The CDR3 spells CASSAKGDRFF. In DNA, the CDR3 is TGTGCCAGCAGCGCCAAGGGTGATCGGTTCTTC.

The chain links TRBV6-5 to TRBJ1-1; possibly TRBD1 for D (6 bases). Germline lookup yields CDR1 MNHEY and CDR2 SVGAGI. This CDR3 spans 13 amino acids. The V end lost 6 bases, the J end lost 1 base, and 9 bases lay between the germline ends. CDR3 residues: CASRNRENTEAFF. The CDR3 DNA is TGTGCCAGCAGAAACAGGGAGAACACTGAAGCTTTCTTT.

This clonotype came up a few times. V is TRBV9 and J is TRBJ1-1, with TRBD1 as a possible D gene (5 bases). The CDR3 sequence is 12 residues long. Trimming removed 8 bases at V and 0 bases at J, with 8 bases between. Germline CDR1 and CDR2: SGDLS and YYNGEE. The CDR3 DNA reads as TGTGCCAGTCGGGGCGTGAACACTGAAGCTTTCTTT. Encoded protein: CASRGVNTEAFF.

This clonotype was found a few times. The chain employs TRBV7-9 and TRBJ2-1; D ambiguous. The germline gives CDR1 SEHNR, CDR2 FQNEAQ (reference sequence). This CDR3 contains 14 residues. The V end lost 3 bases, the J end lost 1 base, and 7 bases lay between the germline ends. The CDR3: CASSFSGSYNEQFF. CDR3 coding DNA: TGTGCCAGCAGCTTCTCTGGGTCCTACAATGAGCAGTTCTTC.

This chain uses TRBV20-1 with TRBJ2-2, with 15 positions matching TRBD2. V shed 6 bases and J 4 bases; nucleotides not matched to a gene: 9. The V gene's germline CDR1 is DFQATT and CDR2 SNEGSKA (reference sequence). The CDR3 loop spans 17 amino acids. DNA for the CDR3: TGCAGTGCGATCGGGACTAGCGGGGGGCCGGGCACCGGGGAGCTGTTTTTT. This encodes CSAIGTSGGPGTGELFF.

The chain links TRBV11-1 to TRBJ1-6; perhaps TRBD1 as D (6 bases). Germline-derived CDR1 and CDR2 are SGHAT and FQDESV (reference sequence). This CDR3 is built from 15 residues. V shed 6 bases and J shed 9 bases, with 18 bases lying between them. The DNA for the CDR3 is TGTGCCAGCAGTCCAAGACGCGGGGGCGGTTCACCCCTCCACTTT. The encoded protein is CASSPRRGGGSPLHF. The full variable domain, rest sourced from reference TRBV11-1 and TRBJ1-6, is EAEVAQSPRYKITEKSQAVAFWCDPISGHATLYWYRQILGQGPELLVQFQDESVVDDSQLPKDRFSAERLKGVDSTLKIQPAELGDSAMYLCASSPRRGGGSPLHFGNGTRLTVT.

The rearrangement joins TRBV27 to TRBJ2-1; no clear D gene. CDR3 length: 14 residues. Trimming stripped 6 bases from V and 7 bases from J, with 16 bases between. The germline gives CDR1 MNHEY, CDR2 SMNVEV (reference sequence). The CDR3 reads CASRDDVTRNEQFF. CDR3 nucleotides: TGTGCCAGCAGAGATGACGTAACCCGGAATGAGCAGTTCTTC.

About this clonotype itself: At one of its ends the junction is not consistent with the germline gene, which may arise from a read error. The chain employs TRBV19 and TRBJ2-1; D is ambiguous. Germline CDR1 LNHDA, CDR2 SQIVND (reference sequence). The CDR3 runs to 15 residues. The CDR3 sequence is CSSSIVRSSYNEQFF. The CDR3 coding sequence is TGTTCCAGTAGTATCGTAAGGAGCTCCTACAATGAGCAGTTCTTC.

The V call is TRBV29-1, the J call TRBJ2-7; D may correspond to TRBD1 or TRBD2 (5 bases each). Germline V gene data show CDR1 as SQVTM and CDR2 as ANQGSEA. The CDR3 covers 15 residues. V was trimmed by 1 base and J by 7 bases, leaving 20 bases between them. The CDR3 protein is CSVEGPFGRDGEQYF. The CDR3 DNA is TGCAGCGTTGAAGGCCCTTTTGGCAGGGACGGAGAGCAGTACTTC.

The chain couples TRBV20-1 to TRBJ2-3, with 7 positions matching TRBD2. Per germline, CDR1 DFQATT and CDR2 SNEGSKA (reference sequence). Trimming cost V 4 bases and J 10 bases; bases outside gene matches: 5. This CDR3 is 11 amino acids long. The CDR3 DNA reads TGCAGTGCTACCAGCGGGGTGGCGCAGTATTTT. Translated: CSATSGVAQYF.

The chain recombines TRBV3-1 with TRBJ2-2; D is unclear. The CDR3 runs 14 residues. Trimming stripped 6 bases from V and 5 bases from J, with 13 bases between. Germline V gene sequence: CDR1 LGHDT, CDR2 YNNKEL (reference sequence). In DNA, the CDR3 is TGTGCCAGCAGGGCCCCCCTGAGGACCGGGGAGCTGTTTTTT. Protein: CASRAPLRTGELFF.

The V gene is TRBV7-6, the J gene TRBJ2-5; 12 positions match TRBD2. V shed 4 bases, J shed 10 bases, and the junction held 7 bases outside the gene matches. This CDR3 contains 14 residues. Germline V gives CDR1 SGHVS, CDR2 FNYEAQ. The CDR3 region is CASSWTSSGGGQYF. In nucleotides, the CDR3 is TGTGCCAGCAGCTGGACCTCTAGCGGGGGGGGCCAGTACTTC.

This clonotype was counted a few times. The chain recombines TRBV4-3 with TRBJ2-3, with a possible D match to TRBD1 (6 bases). V was trimmed by 0 bases and J by 8 bases, leaving 15 bases between them. Germline V gene sequence: CDR1 LGHNA, CDR2 YSLEER. The CDR3 contains 15 residues. This CDR3 reads CASSQESSLGGTQYF. In nucleotides, the CDR3 is TGCGCCAGCAGCCAAGAAAGTTCACTAGGGGGTACGCAGTATTTT.

This rearrangement joins TRBV7-9 to TRBJ2-7; D is perhaps TRBD1 (6 bases). The CDR3 length is 15 residues. CDR1 and CDR2 (germline): SEHNR, FQNEAQ (reference sequence). Trimming removed 1 base at V and 0 bases at J, with 10 bases between. CDR3 in amino acids: CASSLGRGSSYEQYF. The CDR3 DNA reads TGTGCCAGCAGCTTAGGCAGGGGAAGCTCCTACGAGCAGTACTTC.

This chain uses TRBV10-3 with TRBJ1-2; TRBD1 aligns across 7 bases. Trimming took 7 bases from V and 1 from J; bases not matched to a gene: 6. CDR1 is ENHRY and CDR2 is SYGVKD in the germline V gene. The CDR3 length is 14 residues. The CDR3 is CAITEGQSNYGYTF. CDR3 coding DNA: TGTGCCATCACCGAGGGACAGAGTAACTATGGCTACACCTTC.

The chain recombines TRBV19 with TRBJ2-4, with D possibly being TRBD1 (6 bases). CDR3 length: 13 amino acids. Trimming stripped 6 bases from V and 5 bases from J, with 11 bases between. Germline CDR1 and CDR2: LNHDA and SQIVND (reference sequence). The CDR3 coding sequence is TGTGCCAGTAGGGACAGATATGAAAACATTCAGTACTTC. Protein sequence: CASRDRYENIQYF. Variable domain in full (rest from reference TRBV19 and TRBJ2-4): DGGITQSPKYLFRKEGQNVTLSCEQNLNHDAMYWYRQDPGQGLRLIYYSQIVNDFQKGDIAEGYSVSREKKESFPLTVTSAQKNPTAFYLCASRDRYENIQYFGAGTRLSVL.

In its sample, this clonotype was seen a few times. CDR3 nucleotide sequence: TGCAGCGTTGGTGGGACCGGGGAGCTGTTTTTT. Its translation is CSVGGTGELFF. The chain employs TRBV29-1 and TRBJ2-2, with unresolved D. The CDR3 totals 11 residues. Per the germline V gene, CDR1 is SQVTM and CDR2 is ANQGSEA. V lost 4 bases and J 5 bases, leaving 5 bases between the germline ends.

The CDR3 region is CSTMRGVNEKLFF. The CDR3 region has the DNA TGCAGCACCATGAGGGGGGTTAATGAAAAACTGTTTTTT. The V call is TRBV29-1, the J call TRBJ1-4; a possible D gene is TRBD1 (6 bases). Per the germline V gene, CDR1 is SQVTM and CDR2 is ANQGSEA. The CDR3 is 13 amino acids. Trimming took off 8 bases at V and 4 bases at J, with 14 bases between the two ends. The full variable domain, rest sourced from reference TRBV29-1 and TRBJ1-4, is SAVISQKPSRDICQRGTSLTIQCQVDSQVTMMFWYRQQPGQSLTLIATANQGSEATYESGFVIDKFPISRPNLTFSTLTVSNMSPEDSSIYLCSTMRGVNEKLFFGSGTQLSVL.